The 15 T cell receptor beta chains below come from one sample, sequenced in a study of CD8+ T cells in alopecia areata. Isolated RNA was reverse transcribed into cDNA used as the sequencing template. TCRdb's table, derived via immunoSEQ multiplex PCR, lists solely in-frame clones and lacks some. The sample comprises about 150,000 clones, around 50% of which are singletons, and about 6.8% rests with the top ten. The sequencing here drew on CD4+ T cells sorted from blood, taken at week 0. These receptors all stem from a human donor with alopecia areata.

This clone was picked up one time. The chain has TRBV30 and TRBJ1-1; the D is unclear. CDR3 length: 13 amino acids. CDR1 and CDR2 from the germline V gene are GTSNPN and SVGIG (reference sequence). With 0 bases removed from V and 8 bases from J, the gap between germline ends came to 13 bases. The CDR3 DNA sequence: TGTGCCTGGAGTGTCGGCAGGCCAATAGAAGCTTTCTTT. Translated: CAWSVGRPIEAFF.

The genes are TRBV6-1 and TRBJ1-5; D is possibly TRBD1 (6 bases). Germline values: CDR1 MNHNS, CDR2 SASEGT. The CDR3 is made up of 13 amino acids. Trimming stripped 7 bases from V and 6 bases from J, with 13 bases between. CDR3 nucleotides: TGTGCCAGCAATAACAGGGACCCTCAGCCCCAGCATTTT. This sequence encodes CASNNRDPQPQHF.

The V and J genes are TRBV11-2 and TRBJ2-1, with 9 bases fitting TRBD2. J was trimmed by 10 bases and V by 5 bases; bases with no gene match: 3. Germline V lookup: CDR1 SGHAT, CDR2 FQNNGV. The CDR3 has 12 amino acids. DNA of the CDR3: TGTGCCAGCAGCCCCACTAGCGGGGAGCAGTTCTTC. This translates into CASSPTSGEQFF.

CDR3 region: CASSPGQNYGYTF. Written as DNA, the CDR3 is TGTGCCAGCAGCCCTGGACAGAACTATGGCTACACCTTC. The V and J genes are TRBV6-6 and TRBJ1-2; D may be TRBD1 (6 bases). Germline loops: CDR1 MNHNY, CDR2 SVGAGI (reference sequence). CDR3 length equals 13 residues. V gave up 6 bases and J gave up 2 bases, with 10 bases separating them.

This rearrangement joins TRBV10-3 to TRBJ1-5; 7 bases agree with TRBD1. The V gene end was trimmed by 8 bases and the J gene end by 5 bases; junction bases not matched to a gene: 6. Germline V gene data show CDR1 as ENHRY and CDR2 as SYGVKD. This CDR3 comprises 13 residues. The CDR3 DNA is TGTGCCATCGGAGGACAGGTTGATCAGCCCCAGCATTTT. Amino acids: CAIGGQVDQPQHF.

The rearrangement uses TRBV11-2 and TRBJ2-1; TRBD1 matches at 7 bases. Germline assignment: CDR1 SGHAT and CDR2 FQNNGV. J lost 4 bases, V lost 3 bases, and 9 bases had no gene match. The CDR3 sequence is 16 residues long. CDR3 DNA sequence: TGTGCCAGCAGCTTCCGTTCGGACAGGAGTTACAATGAGCAGTTCTTC. It specifies CASSFRSDRSYNEQFF.

About this clone itself: Additional DNA sequences in this sample encode the identical CDR3. The J gene is TRBJ2-3, the V gene TRBV2, with D uncertain. Trimming removed 6 bases at V and 6 bases at J, with 7 bases between. Germline V lookup: CDR1 SNHLY, CDR2 FYNNEI. This CDR3 is 11 amino acids long. CDR3 nucleotides: TGTGCCAGCAGCGTCGGGGATACGCAGTATTTT. Residues: CASSVGDTQYF.

The CDR3 coding sequence is TGCGCCAGCAGCCGAAGAATGGGGCTAGAGACCCAGTACTTC. This codes for CASSRRMGLETQYF. This chain joins TRBV4-1 and TRBJ2-5; maybe TRBD1 (5 bases). The CDR3 is 14 amino acids. The V gene's germline CDR1 is MGHRA and CDR2 YSYEKL. V lost 4 bases to trimming and J lost 4 bases, with 13 bases between them.

The chain employs TRBV4-3 and TRBJ2-7, with D perhaps being TRBD1 or TRBD2 (5 bases each). CDR1 and CDR2 (germline): LGHNA, YSLEER. This CDR3 contains 15 residues. Trimming shortened V by 4 bases and J by 5 bases, and 18 bases separated the two germline ends. The CDR3 is CASSPGARFPNEQYF. The DNA of the CDR3 is TGCGCCAGCAGCCCCGGGGCGAGGTTCCCCAACGAGCAGTACTTC.

This clone was observed a single time. The rearrangement links TRBV12-5 to TRBJ2-3; D is ambiguous. Per germline, CDR1 LGHNT and CDR2 FRNRAP. The V end was cut by 0 bases, the J end by 8 bases, with 9 bases between. The CDR3 has 13 amino acids. CDR3 sequence: CASGLVSSATQYF. DNA for the CDR3: TGTGCTAGTGGTTTGGTATCGTCGGCTACGCAGTATTTT.

The J gene is TRBJ2-7, the V gene TRBV7-2; 7 nucleotides align to TRBD2. Germline V gene lookup returns CDR1 SGHTA and CDR2 FQGNSA. This CDR3 is 12 amino acids long. The V and J ends lost 2 bases and 6 bases, in that order; junction bases with no gene match: 1. The CDR3, as DNA: TGTGCCAGCAGCTTACGCGGGAGCGAGCAGTACTTC. Translating gives CASSLRGSEQYF. Variable domain in full (rest from reference TRBV7-2 and TRBJ2-7): GAGVSQSPSNKVTEKGKDVELRCDPISGHTALYWYRQSLGQGLEFLIYFQGNSAPDKSGLPSDRFSAERTGGSVSTLTIQRTQQEDSAVYLCASSLRGSEQYFGPGTRLTVT.

This chain uses TRBV4-1 with TRBJ1-6; 9 bases fit TRBD1. The germline CDR1 and CDR2 sequences are MGHRA and YSYEKL. The CDR3 has 16 amino acids. J gave up 6 bases and V 2 bases, and 5 bases lay outside the gene matches. The DNA for the CDR3 is TGCGCCAGCAGCCAATATCCGGGACAGGGTAATTCACCCCTCCACTTT. It is translated as CASSQYPGQGNSPLHF.

The J gene is TRBJ2-7, the V gene TRBV2, with TRBD1 matching over 7 bases. The J segment lost 7 bases and the V segment lost 6 bases, leaving 9 bases of the junction unmatched. CDR3 length: 13 residues. Germline V CDR1 and CDR2: SNHLY, FYNNEI. In nucleotides, the CDR3 is TGTGCCAGCAGCGAGGACAGGCCCTTGGAGCAGTACTTC. Translation: CASSEDRPLEQYF.

The chain employs TRBV27 and TRBJ2-3; D call uncertain. The CDR3 is made up of 14 amino acids. Germline values: CDR1 MNHEY, CDR2 SMNVEV (reference sequence). Between the trimmed V and J ends, which lost 4 bases and 5 bases, there was a span of 13 bases. Here the CDR3 reads CASSSRHRIDTQYF. For the CDR3, the DNA is TGTGCCAGCAGTTCGAGACATCGAATAGATACGCAGTATTTT.

The table lists this clone with a few counts. Other DNA sequences within the sample encode an identical CDR3. The gene calls are TRBV30 and TRBJ2-2; D gene unclear. The germline V gene has CDR1 GTSNPN and CDR2 SVGIG (reference sequence). The germline V and J ends were trimmed by 3 bases and 4 bases, with 6 bases remaining between them. The length of the CDR3 is 12 residues. CDR3 coding DNA: TGTGCCTGGAGCGCCAGCACCGGGGAGCTGTTTTTT. Protein sequence: CAWSASTGELFF.